Shown below are 15 T cell receptor beta chains from a single sample sequenced in a study of cytomegalovirus exposure and HLA in healthy donors. Amplification used 60 Vbeta primers and 13 Jbeta primers. Produced via immunoSEQ multiplex PCR; TCRdb's table is partial and in-frame only. The data show about 130,000 clones, approximately 80% seen once. Sequencing was carried out using PBMCs. The receptors here all came from a middle-aged man in good health and CMV-seronegative.

This rearrangement joins TRBV28 to TRBJ1-5; 9 bases align to TRBD1. With 1 base clipped from V and 3 bases from J, the junction kept 7 bases outside the gene matches. This CDR3 comprises 17 residues. The germline gives CDR1 MDHEN, CDR2 SYDVKM. The CDR3 protein is CASSLFTQGADNQPQHF. The CDR3 DNA sequence: TGTGCCAGCAGTTTATTCACACAGGGGGCTGACAATCAGCCCCAGCATTTT.

The chain carries TRBV21-1 and TRBJ2-2; TRBD2, the table's D call, was not compared with the DNA. TRBV21-1 is shown as a pseudogene. The CDR3 runs to 17 residues. The chain's CDR3 is CASSKWQQRGHTGELFF. CDR3 bases: TGTGCCAGCAGCAAATGGCAGCAGCGGGGGCACACCGGGGAGCTGTTTTTT.

The chain carries TRBV6-5 and TRBJ2-5; TRBD2 agrees at 9 bases. TRBJ2-7 explains the end of the DNA better; the J call may be wrong. Germline loops: CDR1 MNHEY, CDR2 SVGAGI. The length of the CDR3 is 16 residues. CDR3 bases: TGTGCCAGCAGTTACGGGCTAGCGGGAAAACCCTACGAGCAGTACTTC. Its translation: CASSYGLAGKPYEQYF.

The rearrangement links TRBV6-1 to TRBJ1-2; 9 bases match TRBD1. This CDR3 is built from 17 residues. Looked up from germline, CDR1 is MNHNS and CDR2 is SASEGT. The J segment lost 5 bases and the V segment lost 1 base, leaving 11 bases of the junction unmatched. The CDR3: CASSEGGTGRGLYGYTF. In nucleotides, the CDR3 is TGTGCCAGCAGTGAAGGAGGGACAGGGCGGGGGCTTTATGGCTACACCTTC.

This chain uses TRBV19 with TRBJ1-5; no clear D gene. V shed 3 bases and J shed 0 bases, with 6 bases lying between them. The length of the CDR3 is 14 residues. The germline V gene encodes CDR1 LNHDA and CDR2 SQIVND (reference sequence). DNA of the CDR3: TGTGCCAGTAGTATGGAGGATAGCAATCAGCCCCAGCATTTT. Translating gives CASSMEDSNQPQHF.

In this sample, this clone turned up a few times. The chain joins TRBV5-6 to TRBJ1-6; TRBD1 is a possible D gene (5 bases). The CDR3 covers 14 residues. Germline V CDR1 and CDR2: SGHDT, YYEEEE. The V gene lost 5 bases and the J gene lost 7 bases, with 13 bases spanning the gap. CDR3 DNA: TGTGCCAGCAGACGGAGCCCAGGGAATTCACCCCTCCACTTT. Amino acid sequence: CASRRSPGNSPLHF.

The chain combines TRBV5-1 with TRBJ2-1, with TRBD2 identical over 14 bases. V lost 4 bases and J lost 3; bases outside the gene matches: 3. Germline loops: CDR1 SGHRS, CDR2 YFSETQ. CDR3 size: 16 residues. The CDR3 nucleotides read TGCGCCAGCAGCCTGGGACTAGCGGGGGACTACAATGAGCAGTTCTTC. Protein product: CASSLGLAGDYNEQFF.

The chain has TRBV7-6 and TRBJ2-3; the match to TRBD1 covers 7 bases. There are 12 residues in the CDR3. The germline CDR1 and CDR2 sequences are SGHVS and FNYEAQ. V lost 4 bases, J lost 13 bases, and 8 bases stayed unmatched. DNA for the CDR3: TGTGCCAGCAGCTCGGGGACAGCCCTAAAGTATTTT. The encoded protein is CASSSGTALKYF. Combining the CDR3 with reference TRBV7-6 and TRBJ2-3 gives the whole variable domain GAGVSQSPRYKVTKRGQDVALRCDPISGHVSLYWYRQALGQGPEFLTYFNYEAQQDKSGLPNDRFSAERPEGSISTLTIQRTEQRDSAMYRCASSSGTALKYFGPGTRLTVL.

The rearrangement joins TRBV19 to TRBJ1-3; D ambiguous. This CDR3 is built from 16 residues. Trimming took 8 bases from V and 0 from J, leaving 17 bases between them. Germline V gene lookup returns CDR1 LNHDA and CDR2 SQIVND (reference sequence). CDR3 residues: CASGYGVSLSGNTIYF. CDR3 DNA sequence: TGTGCCAGTGGATACGGAGTTTCACTCTCTGGAAACACCATATATTTT.

Only one count was recorded for this clone. This chain connects TRBV7-6 to TRBJ1-2; D gene uncertain. Germline V gene sequence: CDR1 SGHVS, CDR2 FNYEAQ. The CDR3 runs to 15 residues. The V and J ends lost 0 bases and 2 bases respectively, with 10 bases between them. CDR3 nucleotide sequence: TGTGCCAGCAGCTTAGCGGCCGATACCAACTATGGCTACACCTTC. Translated: CASSLAADTNYGYTF.

The chain links TRBV5-1 to TRBJ2-5, with D possibly being TRBD2 (6 bases). Germline CDR1 SGHRS, CDR2 YFSETQ. CDR3 length: 14 residues. V shed 4 bases and J shed 0 bases, with 10 bases lying between them. CDR3 bases: TGCGCCAGCAGCGAATCGGGGGACCAAGAGACCCAGTACTTC. Protein: CASSESGDQETQYF.

This clone has only a few counts. The chain combines TRBV5-1 with TRBJ1-3, with TRBD1 identical over 7 bases. The CDR3 sequence is 19 residues long. Unmatched junction bases numbered 12, after V lost 0 bases and J lost 0 bases. Germline V gene data show CDR1 as SGHRS and CDR2 as YFSETQ. The CDR3 sequence is CASSLAGGTARASGNTIYF. The DNA for the CDR3 is TGCGCCAGCAGCTTGGCCGGAGGGACAGCACGAGCCTCTGGAAACACCATATATTTT. Combining the CDR3 with reference TRBV5-1 and TRBJ1-3 gives the whole variable domain KAGVTQTPRYLIKTRGQQVTLSCSPISGHRSVSWYQQTPGQGLQFLFEYFSETQRNKGNFPGRFSGRQFSNSRSEMNVSTLELGDSALYLCASSLAGGTARASGNTIYFGEGSWLTVV.

The V call is TRBV18, the J call TRBJ1-4; D not resolved. Germline V CDR1 and CDR2: KGHSH, LQKENI. Trimming shortened V by 5 bases and J by 8 bases, and 15 bases separated the two germline ends. The CDR3 has 14 residues. The CDR3 region is CASSFQTRGEKLFF. As DNA, the CDR3 is TGTGCCAGCTCATTCCAGACGCGGGGAGAAAAACTGTTTTTT.

The V call is TRBV27, the J call TRBJ1-1; TRBD1 might be the D (6 bases). There are 13 residues in the CDR3. V was trimmed by 3 bases and J by 4 bases, leaving 9 bases between them. CDR1 and CDR2 from the germline V gene are MNHEY and SMNVEV (reference sequence). The CDR3 sequence: CASSLGASTEAFF. CDR3 nucleotide sequence: TGTGCCAGCAGTTTGGGGGCGAGCACTGAAGCTTTCTTT.

This clone was found once. The gene calls are TRBV7-3 and TRBJ2-1, with 7 bases matching TRBD2. This CDR3 has 15 residues. The germline gives CDR1 SGHTA, CDR2 FQGTGA. With 5 bases clipped from V and 0 bases from J, the junction kept 4 bases outside the gene matches. The CDR3, as DNA: TGTGCCAGCAGCCCCGGGGGGAGCTCCTACAATGAGCAGTTCTTC. Its translation is CASSPGGSSYNEQFF.